This record covers a single TCR beta chain. Donors had no recently reported acute infections or vaccinations and were HIV-negative. These data belong to a study of shared clonotypes between healthy human individuals. The repertoire was sequenced with immunoSEQ multiplex PCR; TCRdb's copy has only in-frame clones and lacks some. The data show about 560,000 clones, around 80% seen once. Germline lookup yields CDR1 KGHSH and CDR2 LQKENI. V lost 2 bases, J lost 1 base, and 10 bases lay in between. This CDR3 region has 15 residues. The sequencing sample was made of PBMCs. This receptor was identified in a woman in her forties in good health. Some clones in this sample may be carry-over from other donors' samples. This chain uses TRBV18 with TRBJ2-3; perhaps TRBD1 as D (6 bases). CDR3 DNA sequence: TGTGCCAGCTCACCAGTGGGGGCGGGCACAGATACGCAGTATTTT. Translation: CASSPVGAGTDTQYF.